The clone carrying this TCR beta chain was recorded once. What it recognizes is unknown. The sample is drawn from a study of T cell responses to AZD1222 COVID-19 vaccine. Study-wide points: Repertoire sampling was restricted to post-peak T cell response timepoints. Just a handful of AZD1222 recipients were seropositive at baseline. The breadth and depth of Spike-specific TCRs increased once two AZD1222 doses had been given.

Germline-derived CDR1 and CDR2 are DFQATT and SNEGSKA (reference sequence). Between the trimmed V and J ends, which lost 3 bases and 4 bases, there was a span of 7 bases. This CDR3 contains 12 residues. Using immunoSEQ multiplex PCR, the repertoire was profiled, and TCRdb retains in-frame clones only, with some absent. The sample lists 65,000 to 75,000 clones, 88% occurring once. This TCR was sampled from an adult who received the MenACWY meningococcal vaccine as a control. The specimen was peripheral blood, collected 28 days after the second dose of the MenACWY control vaccine. V is TRBV20-1 and J is TRBJ1-5, with no clear D. The CDR3 DNA sequence: TGCAGTGCTAGTATAGGGAATCAGCCCCAGCATTTT. It is translated as CSASIGNQPQHF.